This TCR beta chain is drawn from a study of cytomegalovirus exposure and HLA in healthy donors. In the PCR, 60 Vbeta and 13 Jbeta primers were used. Generated by immunoSEQ multiplex PCR, the TCRdb table keeps only in-frame clones and is missing some. The repertoire holds about 150,000 clones, more than 75% seen once, with approximately 5.6% in the top ten. The V and J ends lost 6 bases and 2 bases respectively, with 16 bases between them. Germline V gives CDR1 MNHEY, CDR2 SMNVEV (reference sequence). CDR3 size: 16 residues. Regarding this clone: No antigen is known for it.

Nominally healthy donors were sampled, though unrecorded immune exposures were likely. General study results and limits: Further analysis, carried out later, found HLA-associated TCR beta chains more clonally expanded than equally common other chains. A later look showed TCR association rates differing by HLA locus, highest for DRB1 and lowest for HLA-C.

This receptor was taken from a woman between 35 and 50 years old in good health and CMV-seropositive. The sample comprised PBMCs. The V and J genes are TRBV27 and TRBJ2-2, with D possibly matching TRBD1 (6 bases). The DNA of the CDR3 is TGTGCCAGCAGCCGGATCGGGACATCTAACACCGGGGAGCTGTTTTTT. As protein: CASSRIGTSNTGELFF.